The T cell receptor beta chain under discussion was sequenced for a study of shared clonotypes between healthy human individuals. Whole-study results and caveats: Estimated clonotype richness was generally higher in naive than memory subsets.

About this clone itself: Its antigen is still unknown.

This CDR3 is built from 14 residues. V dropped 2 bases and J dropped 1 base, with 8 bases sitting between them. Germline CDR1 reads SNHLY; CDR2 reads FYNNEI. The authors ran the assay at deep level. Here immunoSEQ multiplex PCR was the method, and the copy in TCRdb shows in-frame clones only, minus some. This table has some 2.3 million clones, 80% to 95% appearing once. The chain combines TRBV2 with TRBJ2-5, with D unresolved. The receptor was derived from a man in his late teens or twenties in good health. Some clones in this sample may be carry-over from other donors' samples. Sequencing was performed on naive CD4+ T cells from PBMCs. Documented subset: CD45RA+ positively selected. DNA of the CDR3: TGTGCCAGCAGTGAAACAGAACCCCAAGAGACCCAGTACTTC. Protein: CASSETEPQETQYF.